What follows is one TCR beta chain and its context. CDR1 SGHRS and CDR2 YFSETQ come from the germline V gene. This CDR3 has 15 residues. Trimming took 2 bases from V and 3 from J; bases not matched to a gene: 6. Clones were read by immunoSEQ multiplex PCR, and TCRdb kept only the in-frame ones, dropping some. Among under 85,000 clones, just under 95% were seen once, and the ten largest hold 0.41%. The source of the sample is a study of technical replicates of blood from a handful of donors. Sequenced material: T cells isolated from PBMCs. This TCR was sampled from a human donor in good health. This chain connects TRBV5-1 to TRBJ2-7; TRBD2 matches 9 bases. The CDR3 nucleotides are TGCGCCAGCAGCTTCCGTAGCGGGAGTGTCTACGAGCAGTACTTC. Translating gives CASSFRSGSVYEQYF.